Listed here is a single TCR beta chain. Its antigen has not been determined. Within one base of it there is no much larger clone, and no base qualities were kept. The data were obtained in a study of cytomegalovirus exposure and HLA in healthy donors (TCRdb year 2017). About the study as a whole: In an earlier analysis of under 600 of the donors, 276 Gb of sequence data and 90 million to 120 million unique TCR beta sequences from 150 million to 200 million T cells were reported. Approximately 310 gigabases of sequencing data and around 87 million unique TCR sequences were included in an early release covering several hundred HLA-typed donors. On average, roughly 200,000 unique TCR beta nucleotide sequences were sequenced per donor among roughly 430 genotyped donors of the cohort, with about 17% of those sequences being non-productive. The study was designed to test whether signatures of past pathogen exposure could be identified by cataloging public T cell receptors. A later genetic analysis took genome-wide SNP genotypes for about three fifths of the roughly 700 donors and used that subset as a discovery cohort. HLA typing included class I and class II loci at four-digit resolution. Using immunosequencing, the study profiled T cell repertoires from about 650 subjects and related those repertoires to cytomegalovirus serostatus. The number of donors typed differed by locus, with about 629-630 for A, B, C, DRB1 and DQB1, 522 for DQA1, approximately 570 for DPA1, and roughly 450 for DPB1. Because of strong linkage in the cohort, roughly five DR-DQ haplotypes were treated as single units for association and clustering. High-throughput TCR immunosequencing, statistical association of individual TCRs with disease status, and machine learning were combined to predict cytomegalovirus infection status. In a later analysis, previously published TCR beta repertoires from some 640 donors were re-analyzed and high-resolution HLA genotyping was added so that TCR occurrence patterns could be studied. All discovery cohort repertoires had been generated on a single sequencing platform. Of the 300 to 450 genotyped donors, roughly 80% fell in the genetic ancestry cluster associated with self-reported Caucasian donors. Besides the first cohort of roughly 660 subjects, a separate validation cohort made up of roughly 130 different subjects was used. Donor age, sex, ethnicity and CMV serostatus were compiled together with the repertoire data. An earlier analysis of 587 of the donors used high-throughput TCR beta sequencing to judge whether each TCR beta V gene segment behaved as functional or pseudogenic. Rather than using new phenotypic data, the later analysis identified candidate immune exposures from TCR beta sequences and from how often those sequences occurred across donors.

In total, roughly 710 healthy bone marrow donors made up the cohort. Cohort members were all nominally healthy when sampled, although unrecorded immune exposures were likely present. The donor tested CMV seronegative and was one of the 352 seronegative cohort members. A peripheral blood sample was provided by each donor, and peripheral blood mononuclear cells were used for TCR beta sequencing. The Qiagen DNeasy Blood Extraction Kit was used to extract genomic DNA from the blood cell samples. What the work shows at the level of the full study, not this receptor alone: It was suggested by the authors that the approach could potentially be generalized to other disease states and immunological phenotypes. In vitro tests confirmed that a few of the cytomegalovirus-associated TCR beta chains recognize cytomegalovirus antigens. When HLA alleles, especially DR and DQ, strongly co-occurred, attributing TCR associations to individual alleles was difficult. Some 15 rarely observed V segments, including chromosome 9 orphons, were excluded from the earlier analysis of about 610 of the donors because counts were too low. HLA typing was unavailable for some donors at each locus, so association tests used only the typed subset. Most CMV-associated TCR beta chains appeared to be HLA-restricted in a later analysis, and the HLA associations seemed to be driven largely by CMV exposure. The classifier was reported to diagnose cytomegalovirus status with high specificity and sensitivity in both the original and validation cohorts. In a later analysis, HLA-associated TCR beta chains showed more clonal expansion and lower generation probabilities than non-associated chains that were equally common. An earlier analysis of some 590 of the donors showed that most TCR beta V segments appeared in productive rearrangements either about 90% or about 30% of the time, which broadly matched IMGT annotations. A later genetic analysis associated a missense DCLRE1C variant with V-gene and J-gene trimming of TCR beta chains, and an independent cohort replicated the association. Correlated functional status among segregating V segments might reflect linkage disequilibrium, but an unknown experimental factor could not be ruled out. A further reported finding was that TCR beta sequences accurately predicted the HLA-A and HLA-B alleles for most subjects in the first cohort. The 87-base-pair reads could not distinguish some IMGT-functional V segments, including TRBV6-2 and TRBV6-3, so those segments were excluded. The cohort was sequenced for TCR beta chains only, and without alpha or paired-chain data the features that could be detected were limited. Most TCR sequences were observed very rarely across donors, whereas some public TCRs were present in many individuals. The only immune exposure information available for the cohort was CMV serostatus. A total of some 180 TCR beta chains were listed by the study as associated with cytomegalovirus. According to a later analysis, parvovirus B19, influenza, CMV and Epstein-Barr virus appeared linked to several top co-occurrence clusters. Specific HLA alleles were associated with about 17,000 TCR beta sequences at a false discovery rate of 0.05 in a later analysis. A cluster of highly shared sequence variants was judged likely to represent a technical artifact of the sequencing pipeline. Sequencing depth was assumed to be roughly uniform across donors in the presence/absence analyses, though that assumption may not hold. In a later analysis, TCR association rates were found to vary across HLA loci, with the most associated TCRs seen for DRB1 alleles and the fewest for HLA-C alleles. A later genetic analysis reported fewer N-insertions in productive TCRs among donors in an Asian-associated ancestry cluster than the approximately 670-donor mean.

Libraries were constructed by the immunoSEQ multiplex PCR assay. For the multiplex PCR, a mixture combining 60 forward primers for TCR Vbeta segments and 13 reverse primers for TCR Jbeta segments was used. A multiplex PCR assay on genomic DNA amplified the CDR3 region of rearranged TCR beta genes. On the Illumina HiSeq System, the amplified TCR beta libraries were sequenced as 87-base-pair reads. From the authors' description of their analysis: In a later analysis, tens of millions of unique TCR beta chains were counted across the 500 to 700 repertoires, and some 10 million of these chains were shared by at least two donors. Raw reads were error-corrected and collapsed into unique sequences by a nearest-neighbor algorithm in which closely related sequences were merged to remove PCR and sequencing errors. To assign V, D and J gene segments, CDR3 sequences were aligned to IMGT reference sequences. Each retained sequence needed at least a six-nucleotide match to both a V gene segment and a J gene segment. Rearrangements were called productive when the CDR3 lacked stop codons and stayed in frame with V and J; all others were non-productive. CDR3 was defined by IMGT convention, running from the second conserved V-encoded cysteine to the conserved J-encoded phenylalanine. The earlier analysis of 450 to 750 of the donors excluded any sequence lacking an unambiguous match to a single V gene segment. In an earlier analysis of a few hundred of the donors, V segments were called functional above 56.7% productive rearrangements and were called segregating when the between-donor standard deviation exceeded 5%. A statistical classification framework was built for diagnosing cytomegalovirus status from the catalog of TCR beta chain sequences. V and J gene assignment, in a later analysis, came from comparing TCR nucleotide sequences with IMGT/GENE-DB human TR gene sequences. The TCRdist pipeline was used in a later analysis to assign CDR3 sequences and most-parsimonious VDJ recombination scenarios. In a later analysis, each TCR beta chain was defined by its CDR3 amino acid sequence together with its V-gene family, and reads without a unique V-gene family were excluded. As a way to deal with suspected cross-contamination and a sequencing artifact, a later analysis dropped more than 500 nucleotide sequences that were highly shared and had low generation probability. For each public chain, a later analysis derived a clonal expansion index from normalized ranks of inferred template counts within each repertoire. In a later analysis, generation probabilities were computed with a VDJ recombination model fitted to out-of-frame rearrangements, and the resulting probabilities were checked against IGoR. In a later analysis, TCR-TCR, TCR-HLA and TCR-CMV co-occurrence was scored with hypergeometric tests, and a repertoire-size bias correction was applied to TCR pairs. A later analysis estimated false discovery rates by permuting HLA or CMV assignments 20 times. A later analysis grouped co-occurring TCRs with DBSCAN, adding TCRdist sequence similarity when clustering within HLA-allele-positive subsets. Repertoires with fewer than 30,000 or more than 120,000 public chains were left out of co-occurrence clustering, as were five repertoires with anomalous nucleotide sharing. Sourced from immuneACCESS, this table was stored by TCRdb with only in-frame sequences that have V and J called. A share of the clones is absent; for the studies checked, an unresolved V gene accounts for under half, and the remainder has no known explanation. V and J calls plus clone size are reproduced from that table; the DNA served to infer D and trimming. Counted in this sample were approximately 100,000 clones; approximately 85% of them appeared once. The ten largest account for about 3.7% of the sample.

Trimmed from V: 4 bases; trimmed from J: 7 bases; junction bases lacking a gene match: 15. As encoded in the germline V gene (reference sequence), CDR1 is SGHKS while CDR2 is YYEKEE. Inclusive of the bounding cysteine and phenylalanine, the CDR3 is 18 residues long. Of all the DNA, just the CDR3 is kept, 54 bases in frame from base 1. In this chain, TRBV5-5 is recombined with TRBJ1-6, and TRBD1 matches 9 of the central bases. The sequencing input was PBMCs. This clonotype was obtained from a man aged 30 to 39 in good health and CMV-seronegative. The DNA reads as follows: TGTGCCAGCAGCCAGATGGGTGGACAGGGGTCTTTGAATTCACCCCTCCACTTT. Its amino acids are CASSQMGGQGSLNSPLHF.